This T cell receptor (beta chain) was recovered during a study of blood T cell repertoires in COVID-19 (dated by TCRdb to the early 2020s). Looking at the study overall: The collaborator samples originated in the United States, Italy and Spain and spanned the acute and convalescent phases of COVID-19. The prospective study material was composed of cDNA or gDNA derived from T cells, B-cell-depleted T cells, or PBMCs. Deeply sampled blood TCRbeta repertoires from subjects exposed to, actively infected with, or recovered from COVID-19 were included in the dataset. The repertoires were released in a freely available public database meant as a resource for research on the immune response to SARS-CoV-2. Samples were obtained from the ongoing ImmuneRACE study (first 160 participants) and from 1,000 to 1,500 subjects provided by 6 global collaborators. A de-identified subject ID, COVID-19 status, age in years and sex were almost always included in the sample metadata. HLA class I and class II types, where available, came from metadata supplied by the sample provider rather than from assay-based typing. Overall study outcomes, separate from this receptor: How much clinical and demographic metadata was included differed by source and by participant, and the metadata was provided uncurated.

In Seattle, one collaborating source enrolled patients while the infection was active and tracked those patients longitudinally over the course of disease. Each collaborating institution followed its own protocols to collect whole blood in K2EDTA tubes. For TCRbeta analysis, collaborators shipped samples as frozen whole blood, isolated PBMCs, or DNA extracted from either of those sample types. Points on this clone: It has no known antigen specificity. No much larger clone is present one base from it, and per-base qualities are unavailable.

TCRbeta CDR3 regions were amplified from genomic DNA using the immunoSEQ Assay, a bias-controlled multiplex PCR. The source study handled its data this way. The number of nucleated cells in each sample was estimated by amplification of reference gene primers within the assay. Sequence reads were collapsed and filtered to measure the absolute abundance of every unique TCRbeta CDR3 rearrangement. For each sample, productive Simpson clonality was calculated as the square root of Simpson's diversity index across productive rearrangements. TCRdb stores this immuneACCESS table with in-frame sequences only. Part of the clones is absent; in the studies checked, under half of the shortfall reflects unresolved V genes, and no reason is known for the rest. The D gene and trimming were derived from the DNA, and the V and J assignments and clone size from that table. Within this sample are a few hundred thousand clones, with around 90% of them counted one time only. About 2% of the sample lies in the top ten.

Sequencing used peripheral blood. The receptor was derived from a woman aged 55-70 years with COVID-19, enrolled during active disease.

The nucleotides are TGTGCCAGCTCACCTACCCCGCGGACTAGCGGGAGAGAGACCCAGTACTTC. This yields the protein CASSPTPRTSGRETQYF. The chain couples TRBV18 to TRBJ2-5; 13 bases in the junction line up with TRBD2. CDR1 and CDR2 are drawn from the germline V gene: KGHSH, LQKENI. V loses 3 bases at its end and J loses 4 bases; junction bases beyond the gene matches: 8. Taken from cysteine to phenylalanine, the CDR3 has 17 residues. The DNA shown is the 51-base CDR3, in frame from base 1.